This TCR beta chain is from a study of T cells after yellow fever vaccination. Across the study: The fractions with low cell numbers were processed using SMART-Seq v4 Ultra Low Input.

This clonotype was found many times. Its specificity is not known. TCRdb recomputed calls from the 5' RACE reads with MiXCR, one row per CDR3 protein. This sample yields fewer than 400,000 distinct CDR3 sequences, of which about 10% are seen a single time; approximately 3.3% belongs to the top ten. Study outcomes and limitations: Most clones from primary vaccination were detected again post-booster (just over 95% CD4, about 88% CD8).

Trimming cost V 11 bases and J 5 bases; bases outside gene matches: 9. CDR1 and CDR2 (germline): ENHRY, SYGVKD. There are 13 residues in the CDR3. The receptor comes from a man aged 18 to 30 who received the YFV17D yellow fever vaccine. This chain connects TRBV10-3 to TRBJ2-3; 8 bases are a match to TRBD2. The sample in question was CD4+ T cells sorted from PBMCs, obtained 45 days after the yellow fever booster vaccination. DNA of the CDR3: TGTGCCGTCGGTAGCGGGGTGGTAGATACGCAGTATTTT. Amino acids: CAVGSGVVDTQYF.